One and the same sample provided the 30 T cell receptor beta chains below, sequenced in a study of OX40 agonist ivuxolimab in advanced cancers. Only in-frame clones appear in the TCRdb table, and some are missing; sequencing was by immunoSEQ multiplex PCR. The table has some 87,000 clones, nearly 95% seen once. The sample here was CD4+ or CD8+ T cells sorted from blood, taken in a trial of the OX40 agonist ivuxolimab. Every receptor here comes from an adult with an advanced solid tumor such as melanoma, head and neck, liver or kidney cancer.

The chain uses TRBV4-3 and TRBJ1-1; 7 bases agree with TRBD1. The CDR3 length is 14 residues. CDR1 and CDR2 from the germline V gene are LGHNA and YSLEER. J lost 5 bases, V lost 4 bases, and 7 bases had no gene match. This chain's CDR3 is CASSRDRVGTEAFF. In DNA form, the CDR3 reads TGCGCCAGCAGCCGAGACAGGGTCGGTACTGAAGCTTTCTTT.

J is TRBJ2-7 and V is TRBV18; TRBD1 aligns across 9 bases. The CDR3 has 18 amino acids. The V gene's germline CDR1 is KGHSH and CDR2 LQKENI. V gave up 0 bases and J gave up 4 bases; unmatched junction bases: 13. The CDR3 is CASSPPRLIQGALYEQYF. CDR3 DNA sequence: TGTGCCAGCTCACCACCGCGGTTGATACAGGGGGCTTTGTACGAGCAGTACTTC.

This clone was observed once. The J gene is TRBJ1-2, the V gene TRBV7-9; D gene uncertain. V lost 6 bases and J 2 bases, leaving 10 bases between the germline ends. CDR3 length equals 13 residues. The V gene's germline CDR1 is SEHNR and CDR2 FQNEAQ (reference sequence). CDR3 DNA: TGTGCCAGCAGGAGGGCGGGGAACTATGGCTACACCTTC. This codes for CASRRAGNYGYTF.

CDR3 DNA sequence: TGTGCCAGCAGCGTAGGGGGGAGTCCCCCCACAGATACGCAGTATTTT. Its protein product is CASSVGGSPPTDTQYF. The rearrangement links TRBV9 to TRBJ2-3, with D tentatively TRBD1 or TRBD2 (5 bases each). Trimming took off 0 bases at V and 2 bases at J, with 13 bases between the two ends. The CDR3 runs 16 residues. CDR1 and CDR2 from the germline V gene are SGDLS and YYNGEE.

On this clone: The final CDR3 position lacks the conserved phenylalanine or tryptophan, pointing to a likely read error. The DNA is left out, because the CDR3 cannot be placed on it with certainty; the CDR3 is given as TCRdb lists it. The chain links TRBV2 to TRBJ2-7; the DNA was not used to check the table's D call, TRBD1. In germline, CDR1 is SNHLY, CDR2 FYNNEI. A total of 15 residues make up the CDR3, ends included. This CDR3 is CASSDTGGAVPPKRL.

This clone was observed once. The rearrangement uses TRBV4-2 and TRBJ2-7; D unclear. This CDR3 contains 15 residues. Germline-derived CDR1 and CDR2 are LGHNA and YNFKEQ. The V end was cut by 1 base, the J end by 0 bases, with 10 bases between. The CDR3 reads CASSQGLFGSYEQYF. The CDR3, as DNA: TGTGCCAGCAGCCAAGGCCTGTTTGGCTCCTACGAGCAGTACTTC.

The rearrangement links TRBV18 to TRBJ1-4; no clear D. This CDR3 spans 17 amino acids. Trimming pared 1 base from V and 2 bases from J, leaving 14 bases between. Germline CDR1 KGHSH, CDR2 LQKENI. The CDR3: CASSPRFFGPTNEKLFF. In nucleotides, the CDR3 is TGTGCCAGCTCACCACGTTTCTTCGGTCCGACTAATGAAAAACTGTTTTTT.

This sequence joins TRBV5-1 and TRBJ2-7; TRBD2 might be the D (5 bases). V dropped 6 bases and J dropped 3 bases, with 19 bases sitting between them. CDR1 is SGHRS and CDR2 is YFSETQ in the germline V gene. The CDR3 contains 15 residues. CDR3 DNA sequence: TGCGCCAGCACCCTTAGCGTCTTTCGGCTCTACGAGCAGTACTTC. Amino acids: CASTLSVFRLYEQYF.

The chain has TRBV4-3 and TRBJ2-3, with 14 bases matching TRBD2. The junction had 15 bases not matched to a gene; V was cut back by 4 bases and J by 3 bases. CDR3 size: 20 residues. Germline values: CDR1 LGHNA, CDR2 YSLEER. The CDR3 DNA reads as TGCGCCAGCAGCCGTCGACTAGCGGGAGGGCCGGAAGGGGGAACAGATACGCAGTATTTT. Protein sequence: CASSRRLAGGPEGGTDTQYF.

The chain recombines TRBV13 with TRBJ2-7; 10 bases fit TRBD2. The germline V gene encodes CDR1 PRHDT and CDR2 FYEKMQ (reference sequence). CDR3 size: 16 residues. V lost 0 bases and J lost 4; bases outside the gene matches: 6. CDR3 bases: TGTGCCAGCAGCTTAGGTCTAGCGGGAGACACTTACGAGCAGTACTTC. Its protein is CASSLGLAGDTYEQYF.

This clone appeared a few times. The V gene is TRBV6-1, the J gene TRBJ1-5, with 9 bases identical to TRBD1. The germline V gene has CDR1 MNHNS and CDR2 SASEGT. The trim removed 6 bases at V and 5 bases at J, leaving 8 bases unmatched. This CDR3 has 15 residues. The CDR3 DNA reads TGTGCCAGCAGCTGGGGACAGGGCTTCTATCAGCCCCAGCATTTT. Its translation: CASSWGQGFYQPQHF.

This chain links TRBV2 with TRBJ2-7; the D gene is possibly TRBD1 (5 bases). Looked up from germline, CDR1 is SNHLY and CDR2 is FYNNEI. V lost 5 bases and J lost 3, with 11 bases in between. This CDR3 is built from 13 residues. CDR3 protein: CASSPRTSYEQYF. In DNA form, the CDR3 reads TGTGCCAGCAGTCCAAGGACAAGCTACGAGCAGTACTTC.

This chain uses TRBV28 with TRBJ1-5; D not resolved. The length of the CDR3 is 13 residues. Trimming removed 6 bases at V and 2 bases at J, with 8 bases between. Germline assignment: CDR1 MDHEN and CDR2 SYDVKM. The CDR3 sequence: CASRMVGNQPQHF. Here the CDR3 DNA reads TGTGCCAGCAGAATGGTGGGCAATCAGCCCCAGCATTTT.

The rearrangement uses TRBV7-9 and TRBJ2-7; D gene unclear. The CDR3 is 14 residues long. The germline CDR1 and CDR2 sequences are SEHNR and FQNEAQ (reference sequence). Between the trimmed V and J ends, which lost 4 bases and 4 bases, there was a span of 14 bases. This chain's CDR3 is CASSSRSQEYEQYF. CDR3 nucleotides: TGTGCCAGCAGCTCCCGTAGTCAGGAATACGAGCAGTACTTC.

This chain links TRBV15 with TRBJ2-5; TRBD1 agrees at 8 bases. Germline V gene lookup returns CDR1 LNHNV and CDR2 YYDKDF (reference sequence). There are 17 residues in the CDR3. J was trimmed by 4 bases and V by 5 bases; bases with no gene match: 15. Here the CDR3 reads CATSVKTGQGAGETQYF. Here the CDR3 DNA reads TGTGCCACCAGCGTTAAGACCGGCCAGGGGGCGGGAGAGACCCAGTACTTC. Drawing the rest from reference TRBV15 and TRBJ2-5, the complete variable domain is DAMVIQNPRYQVTQFGKPVTLSCSQTLNHNVMYWYQQKSSQAPKLLFHYYDKDFNNEADTPDNFQSRRPNTSFCFLDIRSPGLGDTAMYLCATSVKTGQGAGETQYFGPGTRLLVL.

In this sample, this clone turned up a few times. The CDR3 protein is CASSQSNRAPNTGELFF. DNA for the CDR3: TGCGCCAGCAGTCAATCCAACAGGGCCCCGAACACCGGGGAGCTGTTTTTT. The chain couples TRBV23-1 to TRBJ2-2; the D gene is possibly TRBD1 (6 bases). TRBV23-1 is flagged as an ORF with uncertain function. V was shortened by 0 bases and J by 0 bases, with 11 bases between the two germline ends. This CDR3 contains 17 residues.

J is TRBJ2-7 and V is TRBV21-1. TRBV21-1 constitutes a pseudogene. The CDR3 has 13 residues. The CDR3 region has the DNA TGTGCCAGGGGACCATGGGGCTCCTACGAGCAGTACTTC. The encoded protein is CARGPWGSYEQYF.

The chain is built from TRBV4-2 and TRBJ2-3; 11 nucleotides match TRBD2. The CDR3 sequence is 15 residues long. V lost 1 base to trimming and J lost 8 bases; unmatched junction nucleotides: 5. From germline, CDR1 is LGHNA and CDR2 YNFKEQ. The CDR3 DNA sequence: TGTGCCAGCAGCCAAGTAGCGGGAGGGCCCCCTACGCAGTATTTT. Translated, it gives CASSQVAGGPPTQYF.

The chain couples TRBV5-6 to TRBJ2-1; 11 nucleotides align to TRBD1. From germline, CDR1 is SGHDT and CDR2 YYEEEE. This CDR3 region has 14 residues. With V trimmed by 4 bases and J by 9 bases, 6 bases remained unmatched. The CDR3 sequence is CASSTDRGQGEQFF. CDR3 sequence (DNA): TGTGCCAGCAGCACGGACAGGGGGCAGGGTGAGCAGTTCTTC.

The rearrangement uses TRBV6-5 and TRBJ2-5; D ambiguous. CDR3 length: 11 residues. Trimming pared 5 bases from V and 2 bases from J, leaving 3 bases between. The V gene's germline CDR1 is MNHEY and CDR2 SVGAGI. The CDR3 reads CASSEQETQYF. The CDR3 bases are TGTGCCAGCAGTGAGCAAGAGACCCAGTACTTC.

Written as DNA, the CDR3 is TGTGCCAGCAGCTTTAGGACAACTGAAGCTTTCTTT. Translated: CASSFRTTEAFF. This rearrangement joins TRBV11-3 to TRBJ1-1; weak D call: TRBD1 (5 bases). CDR1 and CDR2 from the germline V gene are SGHNT and YENEEA. The length of the CDR3 is 12 residues. V shed 3 bases and J shed 5 bases, with 7 bases lying between them.

The gene calls are TRBV5-6 and TRBJ2-3; possibly TRBD1 or TRBD2 for D (5 bases each). This CDR3 contains 13 residues. V was shortened by 4 bases and J by 3 bases, with 9 bases between the two germline ends. Germline V gene data show CDR1 as SGHDT and CDR2 as YYEEEE. In DNA, the CDR3 is TGTGCCAGCAGCACCGGGACGACAGATACGCAGTATTTT. Its translation is CASSTGTTDTQYF.

J is TRBJ2-1 and V is TRBV27; possible D gene TRBD2, 5 bases. Germline loops: CDR1 MNHEY, CDR2 SMNVEV (reference sequence). Deletions cut 6 bases from V and 5 bases from J, with 5 bases between. The CDR3 runs 11 residues. This CDR3 reads CASRTNNEQFF. As DNA, the CDR3 is TGTGCCAGCAGGACTAACAATGAGCAGTTCTTC.

On this clone itself: This likely reflects a read error, since a far larger clone is one base away. The sample contains more than one DNA sequence encoding this CDR3. The V gene is TRBV5-1, the J gene TRBJ2-7, with 8 nucleotides matching TRBD2. Germline V gene data show CDR1 as SGHRS and CDR2 as YFSETQ. The CDR3 is 15 residues long. J was trimmed by 2 bases and V by 4 bases; bases with no gene match: 8. The CDR3 here is CASSRTSGGPYEQYF. In DNA, the CDR3 is TGCGCCAGCAGCCGAACCAGCGGGGGACCCTACGAGCAGTACTTC.

V and J are TRBV6-5 and TRBJ2-7, with D tentatively TRBD1 (6 bases). Germline V gene data show CDR1 as MNHEY and CDR2 as SVGAGI. This CDR3 has 15 amino acids. V was trimmed by 0 bases and J by 2 bases, leaving 11 bases between them. The CDR3 nucleotides read TGTGCCAGCAGTTACTCGAAACAGGGAACCTACGAGCAGTACTTC. Translation gives CASSYSKQGTYEQYF.

This chain links TRBV15 with TRBJ2-1; TRBD2 matches 8 bases. In germline, CDR1 is LNHNV, CDR2 YYDKDF (reference sequence). The CDR3 contains 22 residues. V trimming: 3 bases; J trimming: 0 bases; junction bases outside the gene matches: 22. For the CDR3, the DNA is TGTGCCACCAGCAGGGGCTTGGGGGGGGACCAGGGTAGCGGGACCTCCTACAATGAGCAGTTCTTC. This gives the protein CATSRGLGGDQGSGTSYNEQFF.

The chain couples TRBV15 to TRBJ2-7, with 7 positions matching TRBD1. The CDR3 is 13 residues long. Germline values: CDR1 LNHNV, CDR2 YYDKDF (reference sequence). With V trimmed by 7 bases and J by 9 bases, 12 bases remained unmatched. Written as DNA, the CDR3 is TGTGCCACCAAGGGTCGAGGGGGCGCCGGGCAGTACTTC. This codes for CATKGRGGAGQYF.

The chain is built from TRBV7-6 and TRBJ2-2; no firm D call. This CDR3 has 13 amino acids. Germline lookup yields CDR1 SGHVS and CDR2 FNYEAQ. Trimming shortened V by 6 bases and J by 7 bases, and 12 bases separated the two germline ends. Written as DNA, the CDR3 is TGTGCCAGCAGTCCGATGATAGGCGGGGAGCTGTTTTTT. It translates to CASSPMIGGELFF.

The chain combines TRBV19 with TRBJ1-5, with D unresolved. There are 14 residues in the CDR3. CDR1 and CDR2 (germline): LNHDA, SQIVND (reference sequence). Between the trimmed V and J ends, which lost 1 base and 3 bases, there was a span of 7 bases. In DNA, the CDR3 is TGTGCCAGTAGTATAGCTGTCAACAATCAGCCCCAGCATTTT. Encoded protein: CASSIAVNNQPQHF.

In the case of this clone: Within the sample, other DNA sequences also encode this same CDR3. The chain employs TRBV9 and TRBJ2-5; D unresolved. Looked up from germline, CDR1 is SGDLS and CDR2 is YYNGEE. This CDR3 region has 14 residues. V shed 0 bases and J shed 2 bases, with 8 bases lying between them. The CDR3 here is CASSVAGLQETQYF. The CDR3, as DNA: TGTGCCAGCAGCGTAGCTGGGCTACAAGAGACCCAGTACTTC.